This T cell receptor beta chain is drawn from a study of lymphopenia after photon versus proton radiotherapy (dated by TCRdb to between 2018 and 2020). At the level of the whole study: The study compared the immunological effects of photon versus proton radiation therapy in patients with gastrointestinal tumors who developed high-grade lymphopenia. The study aimed to characterize how the two radiation modalities differ in their impact on the immune system. The 20 patients in the cohort had gastrointestinal tumors, were treated with either photon or proton therapy, and subsequently developed lymphopenia.

Clipping removes 1 base from V and 4 bases from J, with 7 as the unmatched junction base count. Including cysteine and phenylalanine, the CDR3 has 17 amino acids. Only the CDR3 part of the read is kept: 51 bases, read in frame from the first base. The germline V gene gives CDR1 as SGHRS and CDR2 as YFSETQ. Overall study results and their limits: Across the cohort, among patients who died, a greater drop in TCR diversity after the nadir was inversely correlated with overall survival time. Relative stability during treatment was observed in proton-treated patients, whereas loss of naive T cells and TCR diversity and gain of effector/memory populations were observed in photon-treated patients. The survival association was assessed only in patients who died, and better survival with proton therapy was presented by the authors as a possibility rather than a demonstrated result. After the lymphocyte count nadir, repertoires from photon-treated patients showed oligoclonal expansion, particularly of CD8+ Temra cells, and this expansion drove the decline in diversity.

About this clone itself: No antigen is known for it. Base qualities were left out, and no much larger clone turns up one base away.

The method was the immunoSEQ multiplex PCR assay. T cell repertoires were profiled with deep sequencing of rearranged TCR beta loci together with multiparametric flow cytometry. The source is immuneACCESS, and TCRdb retained only in-frame sequences with V and J called. Part of the clones is not carried over; for the studies checked, unresolved V genes explain less than half of this, and the remainder is unexplained. Present in this sample are roughly 29,000 clones, roughly 87% of which were seen just once. Clones ranked in the top ten supply 40% to 60% of the sample. This receptor was taken from a woman in her sixties with cholangiocarcinoma. Some clones in this sample may be carry-over from other donors' samples. The sequenced sample was peripheral blood, obtained from a patient treated with proton-based radiotherapy. The V gene is TRBV5-1 and the J gene is TRBJ2-1, with 11 bases aligning to TRBD2. The CDR3 sequence is CASSLTSGSGSYNEQFF. The DNA reads as follows: TGCGCCAGCAGCTTGACTAGCGGGAGCGGGTCGTACAATGAGCAGTTCTTC.